One sample yielded the 23 T cell receptor beta chains listed below, sequenced in a study of blood T cell repertoires in COVID-19. TCRdb keeps only in-frame clones here, not all; method: immunoSEQ multiplex PCR. This table has approximately 110,000 clones, around 83% appearing once. The sequenced sample was peripheral blood. The receptors shown here come from a human donor in a cohort sampled during active COVID-19.

The J gene is TRBJ1-2, the V gene TRBV19; the match to TRBD1 covers 7 bases. J was trimmed by 2 bases and V by 10 bases; bases with no gene match: 7. The CDR3 is 13 amino acids. The germline V gene encodes CDR1 LNHDA and CDR2 SQIVND (reference sequence). CDR3 amino acids: CATMRGQNYGYTF. In nucleotides, the CDR3 is TGTGCCACCATGCGGGGACAGAACTATGGCTACACCTTC.

This chain uses TRBV18 with TRBJ2-7; D perhaps matches TRBD2 (5 bases). From germline, CDR1 is KGHSH and CDR2 LQKENI. CDR3 size: 16 residues. Trimming shortened V by 5 bases and J by 2 bases, and 19 bases separated the two germline ends. DNA of the CDR3: TGTGCCAGCTCAACTGCGGACTCCCTGGGTCCCTACGAGCAGTACTTC. Amino acid sequence: CASSTADSLGPYEQYF.

The chain joins TRBV6-2 or TRBV6-3 to TRBJ2-1, with a tentative D call TRBD1 (6 bases). This CDR3 is 13 amino acids long. CDR1 and CDR2 (germline): MNHEY, SVGEGT. Trimming cost V 5 bases and J 6 bases, with 11 bases left between them. In DNA, the CDR3 is TGTGCCAGCAGTCTAACAGGGATCAATGAGCAGTTCTTC. It encodes CASSLTGINEQFF.

The CDR3 is CASSTSSTAGRTPQHF. For the CDR3, the DNA is TGTGCCAGCAGTACATCATCGACAGCCGGGAGGACGCCCCAGCATTTT. The J gene is TRBJ1-5, the V gene TRBV28, with a weak D call TRBD1 (5 bases). Germline V gives CDR1 MDHEN, CDR2 SYDVKM. CDR3 size: 16 residues. Deletions cut 5 bases from V and 9 bases from J, with 23 bases between.

The chain employs TRBV5-1 and TRBJ2-7, with 10 bases lining up with TRBD1. The length of the CDR3 is 14 residues. Germline CDR1 and CDR2: SGHRS and YFSETQ. Trimming cost V 0 bases and J 5 bases; bases outside gene matches: 2. The CDR3 DNA is TGCGCCAGCAGCTTGGAGGACAGGGGGGACGAGCAGTACTTC. It is translated as CASSLEDRGDEQYF.

To note about this clone: The sample carries other DNA sequences with the same CDR3. This chain uses TRBV28 with TRBJ2-5; 11 nucleotides agree with TRBD2. J was trimmed by 2 bases and V by 2 bases; bases with no gene match: 4. The germline V gene encodes CDR1 MDHEN and CDR2 SYDVKM. The CDR3 contains 16 residues. The CDR3 region is CASSLGLAGGQETQYF. In DNA form, the CDR3 reads TGTGCCAGCAGTTTAGGGCTAGCGGGGGGACAAGAGACCCAGTACTTC.

The chain links TRBV24-1 to TRBJ1-2, with 7 positions matching TRBD1. Germline assignment: CDR1 KGHDR and CDR2 SFDVKD. Trimming at V came to 4 bases and at J to 8 bases, leaving 6 bases not matched to a gene. The CDR3 contains 13 residues. The DNA of the CDR3 is TGTGCCACCAGTGAGACCGGGACAGTCGGCTACACCTTC. Protein sequence: CATSETGTVGYTF.

V usage is TRBV29-1 and J usage is TRBJ1-1, with D perhaps TRBD1 (5 bases). From germline, CDR1 is SQVTM and CDR2 ANQGSEA. V dropped 7 bases and J dropped 0 bases, with 12 bases sitting between them. The CDR3 is made up of 13 amino acids. CDR3 region: CSGLGGMNTEAFF. CDR3 sequence (DNA): TGCAGCGGTCTGGGGGGAATGAACACTGAAGCTTTCTTT. The full variable domain, with the rest looked up from reference TRBV29-1 and TRBJ1-1, is SAVISQKPSRDICQRGTSLTIQCQVDSQVTMMFWYRQQPGQSLTLIATANQGSEATYESGFVIDKFPISRPNLTFSTLTVSNMSPEDSSIYLCSGLGGMNTEAFFGQGTRLTVV.

This clone was observed once. The chain combines TRBV7-8 with TRBJ2-1; 9 nucleotides match TRBD1. J was trimmed by 3 bases and V by 6 bases; bases with no gene match: 9. CDR3 size: 16 residues. CDR1 is SGHVS, CDR2 FQNEAQ, per germline. CDR3 nucleotides: TGTGCCAGCAGGCCCGCGGACAGGGGCCTCTACAATGAGCAGTTCTTC. It codes for CASRPADRGLYNEQFF. Supplemented by reference TRBV7-8 and TRBJ2-1, the full variable domain reads GAGVSQSPRYKVAKRGQDVALRCDPISGHVSLFWYQQALGQGPEFLTYFQNEAQLDKSGLPSDRFFAERPEGSVSTLKIQRTQQEDSAVYLCASRPADRGLYNEQFFGPGTRLTVL.

The gene calls are TRBV28 and TRBJ2-7; 9 bases match TRBD2. J gave up 3 bases and V 5 bases, and 11 bases lay outside the gene matches. There are 16 residues in the CDR3. Per germline, CDR1 MDHEN and CDR2 SYDVKM. This CDR3 reads CASSALGAGGSYEQYF. The CDR3 DNA sequence: TGTGCCAGCAGTGCCCTCGGAGCGGGAGGTAGCTACGAGCAGTACTTC.

The CDR3 sequence is CASNSGQSTLGYTF. The CDR3 nucleotides read TGTGCCAGCAACTCCGGACAGAGTACTTTGGGCTACACCTTC. The V gene is TRBV5-5, the J gene TRBJ1-2, with D perhaps TRBD1 (6 bases). In germline, CDR1 is SGHKS, CDR2 YYEKEE (reference sequence). The CDR3 totals 14 residues. Trimming removed 6 bases from V and 8 bases from J, with 20 bases in between.

The chain couples TRBV5-5 to TRBJ2-3; maybe TRBD2 (6 bases). The V end lost 0 bases, the J end lost 2 bases, and 13 bases lay between the germline ends. CDR1 and CDR2 (germline): SGHKS, YYEKEE (reference sequence). This CDR3 is built from 16 residues. The CDR3 loop reads CASSLAASAYTDTQYF. CDR3 bases: TGTGCCAGCAGCTTGGCGGCTAGCGCCTACACAGATACGCAGTATTTT.

The rearrangement uses TRBV20-1 and TRBJ2-1, with D tentatively TRBD2 (6 bases). CDR1 is DFQATT, CDR2 SNEGSKA, per germline (reference sequence). The V and J ends lost 6 bases and 5 bases respectively, with 20 bases between them. The length of the CDR3 is 15 residues. CDR3 sequence (DNA): TGCAGTGCCAGTCAGCGGGCTAGGGCCCACAATGAGCAGTTCTTC. This codes for CSASQRARAHNEQFF.

A word on this clone: One end of the junction fails to match germline, which may point to a read error. CDR3 DNA: TGTGCCATCGCAGGGGATGCCCCATATGGCCACACCTTC. This codes for CAIAGDAPYGHTF. The chain carries TRBV10-3 and TRBJ1-2, with a weak D call TRBD1 (6 bases). CDR1 is ENHRY and CDR2 is SYGVKD in the germline V gene. The CDR3 has 13 amino acids.

V gene TRBV11-2 combines with J gene TRBJ2-5, with 7 nucleotides matching TRBD2. Germline lookup yields CDR1 SGHAT and CDR2 FQNNGV. The CDR3 runs 17 residues. Trimming cost V 1 base and J 5 bases; bases outside gene matches: 13. This chain's CDR3 is CASSLVGSVGGWETQYF. The CDR3 DNA follows: TGTGCCAGCAGCTTAGTAGGATCGGTGGGGGGGTGGGAGACCCAGTACTTC.

The V gene is TRBV14, the J gene TRBJ1-3, with a possible D match to TRBD1 (5 bases). Trimming pared 0 bases from V and 0 bases from J, leaving 12 bases between. The CDR3 is 17 residues long. Per the germline V gene, CDR1 is SGHDN and CDR2 is FVKESK. In DNA, the CDR3 is TGTGCCAGCAGCCAAGAGCTCGGACAAACCTCTGGAAACACCATATATTTT. Translated: CASSQELGQTSGNTIYF.

The rearrangement uses TRBV3-1 (or the pseudogene TRBV3-2) and TRBJ1-1; D unclear. The V end was cut by 3 bases, the J end by 3 bases, with 11 bases between. This CDR3 is 14 amino acids long. The germline V gene encodes CDR1 LGHDT and CDR2 YNNKEL (reference sequence). The CDR3: CASSQGGRDTEAFF. Here the CDR3 DNA reads TGTGCCAGCAGCCAGGGAGGTCGTGACACTGAAGCTTTCTTT.

The chain uses TRBV18 and TRBJ2-3, with 12 bases fitting TRBD2. CDR1 and CDR2 (germline): KGHSH, LQKENI. CDR3 length: 16 residues. J gave up 8 bases and V 0 bases, and 6 bases lay outside the gene matches. The CDR3 reads CASSPPTSGGRGTQYF. CDR3 bases: TGTGCCAGCTCACCACCGACTAGCGGGGGCCGCGGTACGCAGTATTTT.

The chain employs TRBV24-1 and TRBJ2-3; D is uncertain. The V gene's germline CDR1 is KGHDR and CDR2 SFDVKD. The CDR3 covers 18 residues. Trimming cost V 1 base and J 0 bases, with 16 bases left between them. The CDR3 DNA is TGTGCCACCAGTGATTTCACAACAGATATACTTAGCACAGATACGCAGTATTTT. Translated, it gives CATSDFTTDILSTDTQYF.

This chain joins TRBV29-1 and TRBJ2-5, with D possibly being TRBD1 (5 bases). V was trimmed by 7 bases and J by 0 bases, leaving 9 bases between them. The CDR3 extends over 12 amino acids. In germline, CDR1 is SQVTM, CDR2 ANQGSEA. The CDR3 loop reads CSADRNQETQYF. CDR3 nucleotide sequence: TGCAGCGCCGACAGAAACCAAGAGACCCAGTACTTC.

This clone was picked up a small number of times. The chain couples TRBV3-1 (or the pseudogene TRBV3-2) to TRBJ1-2; 7 bases are a match to TRBD1. CDR3 length: 15 residues. CDR1 LGHDT and CDR2 YNNKEL come from the germline V gene (reference sequence). The J segment lost 4 bases and the V segment lost 0 bases, leaving 5 bases of the junction unmatched. CDR3 residues: CASSQDPGQIYGYTF. The CDR3 DNA sequence: TGTGCCAGCAGCCAAGATCCGGGACAGATCTATGGCTACACCTTC.

CDR3 nucleotide sequence: TGTGCCAGCAGTGAAGGGCGAGCGGCTGGAAACACCATATATTTT. Amino acid sequence: CASSEGRAAGNTIYF. The chain has TRBV6-1 and TRBJ1-3; D is unresolved. The CDR3 is 15 residues long. Germline V gene data show CDR1 as MNHNS and CDR2 as SASEGT. Trimming removed 1 base from V and 2 bases from J, with 9 bases in between.

This clone was seen more than once but under ten times. The chain employs TRBV29-1 and TRBJ1-5, with a weak D call TRBD1 (6 bases). This CDR3 spans 13 amino acids. V lost 2 bases and J 6 bases, leaving 11 bases between the germline ends. Per germline, CDR1 SQVTM and CDR2 ANQGSEA. In nucleotides, the CDR3 is TGCAGCGTTGAATCAGGGGTCGGTCAGCCCCAGCATTTT. Protein product: CSVESGVGQPQHF.